This TCR beta chain is from a study of a mutant IDH1 vaccine in newly diagnosed glioma. Study summary: There were roughly 62% males and around 40% females among treated patients, whose mean age was approximately 38 years. Patients were pretreated with radiotherapy, temozolomide, or both, mostly both. V12 took place at week 35, and V13 at week 47.

A note on this clone: The target antigen is unknown.

The CDR3 has 13 residues. The germline CDR1 and CDR2 sequences are MGHRA and YSYEKL. V was pared by 6 bases and J by 2 bases, with 10 bases between. Specified time point: week 47, end of study. Every single dose of the vaccine, 300 ug of mutant IDH1 20-mer peptide, came with topical imiquimod. Clones were sequenced by immunoSEQ multiplex PCR, and TCRdb holds only the in-frame ones, with some missing. This table has about 34,000 clones, 80% to 90% appearing once. Findings and caveats of the study: Pseudoprogression appeared independent of alterations in top peripheral clonotypes.

The starting material was PBMCs, obtained from a glioma patient whose treatment included an IDH1 peptide vaccine. The source of this sequence is a woman aged 25-40 years with glioma. V is TRBV4-1 and J is TRBJ1-1; D is ambiguous. The CDR3 here is CASSQSPNTEAFF. Here the CDR3 DNA reads TGCGCCAGCAGTCAAAGCCCAAACACTGAAGCTTTCTTT.